This entry lists 30 T cell receptor beta chains sequenced from one sample in a study of blood T cells in healthy people across ages. A J-beta primer mix and a sample-barcoded 5' primer were used in a second PCR of about 7 to 12 cycles. One entry per CDR3 protein, called by TCRdb with MiXCR from the 5' RACE reads. The data show about 1.6 million distinct CDR3 sequences, almost 35% seen once. Sequencing was performed on blood. These receptors came from a woman aged 25 to 39 in good health.

The chain joins TRBV4-1 to TRBJ2-1, with unresolved D. The CDR3 has 16 amino acids. Germline V gene lookup returns CDR1 MGHRA and CDR2 YSYEKL. V lost 3 bases and J lost 0, with 12 bases in between. CDR3 nucleotide sequence: TGCGCCAGCAGCCATCCCTCTAGGGACTCCTACAATGAGCAGTTCTTC. Protein sequence: CASSHPSRDSYNEQFF.

The rearrangement uses TRBV4-2 and TRBJ2-1; 13 bases map to TRBD2. V dropped 0 bases and J dropped 1; count of bases not matched to a gene: 3. The germline CDR1 and CDR2 sequences are LGHNA and YNFKEQ. This CDR3 comprises 18 residues. CDR3 coding DNA: TGTGCCAGCAGCCAAGACCTGGGACTAGCGGGGTCCTACAATGAGCAGTTCTTC. It yields the protein CASSQDLGLAGSYNEQFF.

As regards this clonotype: A much larger clonotype is one base distant, so this may be a read error. The rearrangement joins TRBV20-1 to TRBJ2-1; no reliable D call. This CDR3 region has 13 residues. CDR1 and CDR2 from the germline V gene are DFQATT and SNEGSKA (reference sequence). CDR3 coding DNA: TGCAGCGCCCCGACTCCCACCTACAATGAGCAGTTCTTC. Its translation: CSAPTPTYNEQFF.

Only one count was recorded for this clonotype. Written as DNA, the CDR3 is TGTGCCAGCAGTCTAGGGGACGGTATCCACGAGCAGTACTTC. This encodes CASSLGDGIHEQYF. The J gene is TRBJ2-5, the V gene TRBV28; perhaps D is TRBD1 or TRBD2 (5 bases each). The J call is doubtful: the DNA matches TRBJ2-7 better. This CDR3 spans 14 amino acids. Per germline, CDR1 MDHEN and CDR2 SYDVKM.

A few counts support this clonotype. V usage is TRBV25-1 and J usage is TRBJ2-1; 8 nucleotides align to TRBD2. Per the germline V gene, CDR1 is MGHDK and CDR2 is SYGVNS. The V gene end was trimmed by 1 base and the J gene end by 12 bases; junction bases not matched to a gene: 5. CDR3 length: 13 residues. The DNA of the CDR3 is TGTGCCAGCAGTGAATGGGGGCGGGAGGCGCAGTTCTTC. As protein: CASSEWGREAQFF.

This clonotype was counted only a few times. The chain combines TRBV7-2 with TRBJ2-7, with no clear D. Trimming stripped 1 base from V and 2 bases from J, with 12 bases between. CDR1 SGHTA and CDR2 FQGNSA come from the germline V gene. CDR3 length equals 15 residues. CDR3 nucleotide sequence: TGTGCCAGCAGCTTAGGGGGTATCGTAACCTACGAGCAGTACTTC. It encodes CASSLGGIVTYEQYF. Full variable domain (rest looked up from reference TRBV7-2 and TRBJ2-7): GAGVSQSPSNKVTEKGKDVELRCDPISGHTALYWYRQSLGQGLEFLIYFQGNSAPDKSGLPSDRFSAERTGGSVSTLTIQRTQQEDSAVYLCASSLGGIVTYEQYFGPGTRLTVT.

V gene TRBV11-2 combines with J gene TRBJ2-2; TRBD2 matches at 8 bases. Germline V gene lookup returns CDR1 SGHAT and CDR2 FQNNGV. The CDR3 loop spans 15 amino acids. V lost 6 bases to trimming and J lost 6 bases; unmatched junction nucleotides: 9. For the CDR3, the DNA is TGTGCCAGCAGTCCCGGGACTAGGGGAGCCGGGGAGCTGTTTTTT. Its translation: CASSPGTRGAGELFF.

The chain links TRBV4-1 to TRBJ1-1, with D unresolved. Trimming took off 0 bases at V and 0 bases at J, with 11 bases between the two ends. The CDR3 is 16 amino acids. The germline CDR1 and CDR2 sequences are MGHRA and YSYEKL. The CDR3 spells CASSQDFGRLNTEAFF. CDR3 DNA: TGCGCCAGCAGCCAAGATTTTGGTAGATTGAACACTGAAGCTTTCTTT.

V gene TRBV12-3 or TRBV12-4 combines with J gene TRBJ1-6; TRBD1 might be the D (5 bases). CDR3 size: 14 residues. V lost 3 bases, J lost 4 bases, and 7 bases lay in between. CDR3 residues: CASSFGGYNSPLHF. The CDR3 nucleotides read TGTGCCAGCAGTTTCGGGGGATATAATTCACCCCTCCACTTT.

The chain links TRBV7-8 to TRBJ2-5; TRBD2 agrees at 7 bases. Looked up from germline, CDR1 is SGHVS and CDR2 is FQNEAQ. V trimming: 1 base; J trimming: 5 bases; junction bases outside the gene matches: 7. CDR3 length: 15 amino acids. This CDR3 reads CASSLGAGFGETQYF. The CDR3 bases are TGTGCCAGCAGCTTAGGAGCGGGGTTCGGGGAGACCCAGTACTTC.

V and J are TRBV3-1 and TRBJ1-1; D is uncertain. Germline lookup yields CDR1 LGHDT and CDR2 YNNKEL (reference sequence). V was clipped by 5 bases and J by 4 bases, with 11 bases between them. The CDR3 spans 13 residues. This CDR3 is CASSFGTSTEAFF. The CDR3 bases are TGTGCCAGCAGCTTTGGCACAAGCACTGAAGCTTTCTTT.

V is TRBV9 and J is TRBJ1-2, with D hard to call. Germline V gene sequence: CDR1 SGDLS, CDR2 YYNGEE. The V end lost 0 bases, the J end lost 2 bases, and 11 bases lay between the germline ends. The CDR3 totals 15 residues. CDR3 DNA: TGTGCCAGCAGCGTAGGACCAGAACCCAACTATGGCTACACCTTC. This gives the protein CASSVGPEPNYGYTF.

As regards this clonotype: A read error is possible here, since a much larger clone lies one base away. V usage is TRBV29-1 and J usage is TRBJ2-7; 7 nucleotides line up with TRBD2. The junction had 11 bases not matched to a gene; V was cut back by 6 bases and J by 9 bases. Germline values: CDR1 SQVTM, CDR2 ANQGSEA. The CDR3 totals 12 residues. The CDR3 sequence: CSVAPGRDGQYF. In DNA form, the CDR3 reads TGCAGCGTGGCTCCTGGGAGGGACGGGCAGTACTTC.

The J gene is TRBJ2-1, the V gene TRBV7-9, with 9 positions matching TRBD1. The CDR3 sequence is 17 residues long. V was pared by 0 bases and J by 5 bases, with 8 bases of the junction left unmatched. Germline CDR1 is SEHNR and CDR2 is FQNEAQ (reference sequence). The CDR3 loop is CASSLALFGDRDNEQFF. The CDR3 DNA reads as TGTGCCAGCAGCTTAGCGCTTTTTGGGGACAGGGACAATGAGCAGTTCTTC.

V usage is TRBV25-1 and J usage is TRBJ2-5; D remains ambiguous. Germline V gene lookup returns CDR1 MGHDK and CDR2 SYGVNS. The CDR3 totals 15 residues. V was clipped by 2 bases and J by 0 bases, with 10 bases between them. The CDR3 DNA follows: TGTGCCAGCAGTGAAGGAACATCGTACCAAGAGACCCAGTACTTC. Protein sequence: CASSEGTSYQETQYF.

The V and J genes are TRBV20-1 and TRBJ2-7; 12 nucleotides line up with TRBD2. The CDR3 contains 15 residues. V shed 4 bases and J 2 bases; nucleotides not matched to a gene: 6. Germline lookup yields CDR1 DFQATT and CDR2 SNEGSKA (reference sequence). CDR3 nucleotides: TGCAGTGCTACCTCAGGACTAGCGGGGACCTACGAGCAGTACTTC. Its translation: CSATSGLAGTYEQYF.

The rearrangement joins TRBV14 to TRBJ2-3; 10 nucleotides match TRBD2. The CDR3 is made up of 18 amino acids. V gave up 1 base and J gave up 10 bases; unmatched junction bases: 17. Germline V gene data show CDR1 as SGHDN and CDR2 as FVKESK. Here the CDR3 reads CASSQVIGRRTSGSSQYF. The CDR3 bases are TGTGCCAGCAGCCAAGTTATTGGCCGTCGGACTAGCGGCAGTTCGCAGTATTTT.

A few counts support this clonotype. The V gene is TRBV4-1, the J gene TRBJ1-1; 12 nucleotides line up with TRBD1. In germline, CDR1 is MGHRA, CDR2 YSYEKL. The CDR3 covers 17 residues. Unmatched junction bases numbered 6, after V lost 3 bases and J lost 1 base. The CDR3 is CASSQGQGANTNTEAFF. CDR3 sequence (DNA): TGCGCCAGCAGCCAGGGACAGGGGGCAAATACGAACACTGAAGCTTTCTTT.

CDR3 nucleotides: TGTGCCAGCAGCCAAGGTTACAGCACTGAAGCTTTCTTT. The encoded protein is CASSQGYSTEAFF. The chain recombines TRBV3-1 with TRBJ1-1; no firm D call. CDR1 LGHDT and CDR2 YNNKEL come from the germline V gene (reference sequence). V lost 1 base and J 4 bases, leaving 7 bases between the germline ends. The CDR3 has 13 residues.

The table lists this clonotype with a few counts. Compared with germline, one end of the junction differs, possibly owing to a read error. The rearrangement links TRBV27 to TRBJ2-6; maybe TRBD1 (5 bases). The length of the CDR3 is 15 residues. From germline, CDR1 is MNHEY and CDR2 SMNVEV (reference sequence). The CDR3 DNA sequence: TGTGCCAGCAGCTCCATGTCCTCTGGGGCCAACGTCCCGACTTTC. This translates into CASSSMSSGANVPTF.

This clonotype has only a few counts. The chain links TRBV27 to TRBJ2-1; 8 nucleotides agree with TRBD1. With 6 bases clipped from V and 8 bases from J, the junction kept 12 bases outside the gene matches. Germline CDR1 and CDR2: MNHEY and SMNVEV (reference sequence). The CDR3 spans 15 residues. The CDR3 sequence: CASSHGHRGVDEQFF. CDR3 coding DNA: TGTGCCAGCAGCCATGGGCACAGGGGGGTAGATGAGCAGTTCTTC.

The chain uses TRBV18 and TRBJ1-4; 11 nucleotides match TRBD1. From germline, CDR1 is KGHSH and CDR2 LQKENI. The J segment lost 8 bases and the V segment lost 4 bases, leaving 9 bases of the junction unmatched. The CDR3 extends over 16 amino acids. The CDR3 sequence is CASSRTGGGFDEKLFF. As DNA, the CDR3 is TGTGCCAGCTCACGGACAGGGGGCGGCTTCGACGAAAAACTGTTTTTT.

This clonotype occurred a few times. The chain combines TRBV7-9 with TRBJ2-3; 8 positions match TRBD2. Germline values: CDR1 SEHNR, CDR2 FQNEAQ (reference sequence). The V gene end was trimmed by 3 bases and the J gene end by 2 bases; junction bases not matched to a gene: 4. This CDR3 is built from 15 residues. For the CDR3, the DNA is TGTGCCAGCAGCTTCGGGCGGGGGGCCACAGATACGCAGTATTTT. It specifies CASSFGRGATDTQYF.

This clonotype was seen repeatedly, ten times or more. The chain has TRBV29-1 and TRBJ2-7, with TRBD1 identical over 7 bases. The V and J ends lost 7 bases and 6 bases, in that order; junction bases with no gene match: 6. Germline V gene sequence: CDR1 SQVTM, CDR2 ANQGSEA. This CDR3 is built from 11 residues. CDR3: CSALDRVEQYF. Here the CDR3 DNA reads TGCAGCGCGCTCGACAGGGTCGAGCAGTACTTC.

A few counts support this clonotype. The chain recombines TRBV12-3 or TRBV12-4 with TRBJ2-7; 8 nucleotides agree with TRBD2. This CDR3 spans 14 amino acids. J lost 3 bases, V lost 6 bases, and 7 bases had no gene match. The DNA for the CDR3 is TGTGCCAGCAGCCCGGTACGGGGGGGCTACGAGCAGTACTTC. Translation: CASSPVRGGYEQYF.

The chain carries TRBV3-1 and TRBJ2-7, with D hard to call. V was trimmed by 1 base and J by 5 bases, leaving 6 bases between them. This CDR3 has 12 residues. Germline V gene lookup returns CDR1 LGHDT and CDR2 YNNKEL (reference sequence). As DNA, the CDR3 is TGTGCCAGCAGCCAAGTAAAGGACGAGCAGTACTTC. Protein product: CASSQVKDEQYF.

The chain links TRBV2 to TRBJ2-5, with 9 bases fitting TRBD2. J was trimmed by 3 bases and V by 7 bases; bases with no gene match: 6. CDR1 is SNHLY and CDR2 is FYNNEI in the germline V gene. This CDR3 comprises 14 residues. CDR3: CASNPSGVKETQYF. CDR3 sequence (DNA): TGTGCCAGCAACCCTAGCGGGGTCAAAGAGACCCAGTACTTC.

This sequence joins TRBV27 and TRBJ2-7, with 9 bases fitting TRBD1. Per the germline V gene, CDR1 is MNHEY and CDR2 is SMNVEV (reference sequence). Trimming took 4 bases from V and 6 from J; bases not matched to a gene: 13. The CDR3 consists of 16 residues. CDR3 DNA: TGTGCCAGCAGTTCATATATAGGACAGGGGAGTTCCGAGCAGTACTTC. This translates into CASSSYIGQGSSEQYF.

This chain uses TRBV9 with TRBJ2-3, with a tentative D call TRBD2 (6 bases). CDR1 and CDR2 (germline): SGDLS, YYNGEE. The CDR3 is made up of 15 amino acids. V shed 0 bases and J shed 3 bases, with 11 bases lying between them. CDR3 bases: TGTGCCAGCAGCGTAGGTACGACTAGTACAGATACGCAGTATTTT. Amino acid sequence: CASSVGTTSTDTQYF. Using reference TRBV9 and TRBJ2-3 for the parts outside the CDR3, the full variable domain is DSGVTQTPKHLITATGQRVTLRCSPRSGDLSVYWYQQSLDQGLQFLIQYYNGEERAKGNILERFSAQQFPDLHSELNLSSLELGDSALYFCASSVGTTSTDTQYFGPGTRLTVL.

This clonotype occurred a few times. The genes are TRBV4-1 and TRBJ2-1; D perhaps matches TRBD2 (6 bases). Germline CDR1 and CDR2: MGHRA and YSYEKL. The ends were cut back, 3 bases at V and 6 bases at J, with 9 bases in the middle. CDR3 length equals 13 residues. The CDR3 DNA sequence: TGCGCCAGCAGCCAGACTAGGTCCAATGAGCAGTTCTTC. Its protein is CASSQTRSNEQFF.